These T cell receptor beta chains were read from a single sample in a study of beta chain features in type 1 diabetes. TCRdb's copy holds only in-frame clones and misses some; the assay was immunoSEQ multiplex PCR. Of approximately 250,000 clones listed, 13% to 15% are singletons. Sequencing was done on a sample of naive CD4+ T cells from blood. The receptors were gathered from a woman aged 40-49 years in good health. Both conserved end residues are part of each CDR3. The D gene is left open where the match is weak. The listing skips clone size in some rows; elsewhere it reads once, few, many or a size class.

v_call	d_call	clone_size	j_call	cdr3_nt	cdr3_aa
TRBV18	TRBD1	few	TRBJ1-4	TGTGCCAGCTCCATCGACAGGGGGAAAAATGAAAAACTGTTTTTT	CASSIDRGKNEKLFF
TRBV5-6	TRBD1	few	TRBJ2-7	TGTGCCAGCAGCAAGGACAGGGGCCTCTACGAGCAGTACTTC	CASSKDRGLYEQYF
TRBV7-9	NA	few	TRBJ1-1	TGTGCCAGCAGCCAATCCGCGGCTGAAGCTTTCTTT	CASSQSAAEAFF
TRBV28	NA	many	TRBJ2-3	TGTGCCAGCAGTTTGGGTCAGGGTCGGAATACGCAGTATTTT	CASSLGQGRNTQYF
TRBV6-6	TRBD2	NA	TRBJ2-1	TGTGCCAGCAGTCCCGAGCGGGGGGGATTGGTAAATGAGCAGTTCTTC	CASSPERGGLVNEQFF
TRBV4-1	NA	NA	TRBJ1-5	TGCGCCAGCAGCCAAGATCGCGGGAATCAGCCCCAGCATTTT	CASSQDRGNQPQHF
TRBV14	TRBD1	NA	TRBJ2-7	TGTGCCAGCAGCCAAGTTTTCTTTGGGGACAGGTATGCCGAGCAGTACTTC	CASSQVFFGDRYAEQYF
TRBV15	NA	many	TRBJ2-1	TGTGCCACCAGCAGAGATGGAATAGCTGAGCAGTTCTTC	CATSRDGIAEQFF
TRBV27	NA	few	TRBJ1-3	TGTGCCAGCAGTTTATCTGGGCAGCCTCTGGGAAACACCATATATTTT	CASSLSGQPLGNTIYF
TRBV18	NA	NA	TRBJ1-1	TGTGCCAGCTCACCACTGGGCGGGGGAGGTGAAGCTTTCTTT	CASSPLGGGGEAFF
TRBV5-1	NA	few	TRBJ2-1	TGCGCCAGCGGCGACATACCGTCCTCCTACAATGAGCAGTTCTTC	CASGDIPSSYNEQFF
TRBV19	NA	few	TRBJ1-2	TGTGCCAGTAGTATAGACGGGACTTCGGGTGGCTACACCTTC	CASSIDGTSGGYTF
TRBV6-5	TRBD1	few	TRBJ1-4	TGTGCCAGCAGCCACTCAGGGGGAGGAGAAAAACTGTTTTTT	CASSHSGGGEKLFF
TRBV18	NA	few	TRBJ1-1	TGTGCCAGCTCATCCACAGGCTCGGAAGCTTTCTTT	CASSSTGSEAFF
TRBV29-1	NA	NA	TRBJ1-4	TGCAGCGTTGAAGATCTTGCAACTAATGAAAAACTGTTTTTT	CSVEDLATNEKLFF
TRBV7-9	NA	few	TRBJ1-1	TGTGCCAGCAGCCGCGGGGGTGGTGCCGGGCGAACTGAAGCTTTCTTT	CASSRGGGAGRTEAFF
TRBV29-1	NA	NA	TRBJ2-7	TGCAGCGTTGAAGATAGAGGCAGTTCCTACGAGCAGTACTTC	CSVEDRGSSYEQYF
TRBV18	NA	NA	TRBJ1-2	TGTGCCAGCTCACCGGTGCTCGGGGGGCGCAGTTATGGCGGCTACACCTTC	CASSPVLGGRSYGGYTF
TRBV19	NA	few	TRBJ1-2	TGTGCCAGCAGGACAGACTTGCACTATGGCTACACCTTC	CASRTDLHYGYTF
TRBV9	TRBD2	NA	TRBJ2-5	TGTGCCAGCAGCGTGGGGACTAGCGGAAACCAAGAGACCCAGTACTTC	CASSVGTSGNQETQYF